The present T cell receptor beta chain was sequenced within a study of cytotoxic CD8 clonotypes in ibrutinib-treated CLL. Across the whole study: Patients: more than nine relapsed/refractory, fewer than 16 treatment-naive, 17 IGHV unmutated.

To note about this clone: Its cognate antigen is unknown.

The CDR3 totals 15 residues. Trimming at V came to 3 bases and at J to 2 bases, leaving 2 bases not matched to a gene. The V gene's germline CDR1 is LGHNA and CDR2 YSLEER. Findings and limits, study-wide: Patients showed higher baseline clonality than age-matched healthy donors, and it tracked circulating CD8+ T-cell counts. Upon ibrutinib response clonality rose, and upon progression it fell back toward baseline.

Measured with immunoSEQ multiplex PCR; TCRdb has only the in-frame clones, and not every one. The sample lists roughly 190,000 clones; approximately 72% were seen once. The receptor was derived from a human donor with chronic lymphocytic leukemia. The chain combines TRBV4-3 with TRBJ2-3, with TRBD2 identical over 10 bases. This specimen consisted of PBMCs, obtained after 24 months of ibrutinib treatment. The chain's CDR3 is CASSHLAGDTDTQYF. The CDR3 DNA follows: TGCGCCAGCAGCCATCTAGCGGGAGACACAGATACGCAGTATTTT.